This T cell receptor (beta chain) was sequenced during a study of T cells in Graves' hyperthyroidism and ophthalmopathy. Study observations and caveats: Model-based prediction identified ophthalmopathy a median 6.5 months prior to its onset.

Together with thyroid ultrasound, orbital computed tomography, serum thyroxine and TRAb, clinical symptoms were used for diagnoses. This clonotype was observed a few times. Its antigen remains unidentified. TCR beta CDR3 regions were amplified from RNA transcripts. RT-PCR in the first round (using the HTBI primer set) targeted the TCR CDR3. TCRdb re-derived calls from the multiplex PCR reads in MiXCR, one entry per CDR3 protein. The sample gives a few hundred thousand distinct CDR3 sequences, about 20% of which show up once; about 3.5% is in the top ten. Germline V gene lookup returns CDR1 LNHDA and CDR2 SQIVND (reference sequence). This CDR3 contains 14 residues. The trim removed 6 bases at V and 4 bases at J, leaving 8 bases unmatched.

The sequencing input was blood. This clonotype originated in a woman under 30 with Graves' hyperthyroidism. V usage is TRBV19 and J usage is TRBJ2-5, with TRBD1 identical over 7 bases. CDR3 amino acids: CASSVSPGGETQYF. The CDR3 DNA is TGTGCCAGTAGCGTTAGCCCAGGGGGAGAGACCCAGTACTTC.